This T cell receptor (beta chain) was retrieved from a study of T cells after yellow fever vaccination. The germline gives CDR1 MNHNS, CDR2 SASEGT. This CDR3 has 16 residues. The junction had 9 bases not matched to a gene; V was cut back by 5 bases and J by 2 bases. TCRdb re-called the 5' RACE reads through MiXCR, storing one row per CDR3 protein. The sample has approximately 340,000 distinct CDR3 sequences, roughly 8.7% seen once. Turning to this clonotype: Its antigen remains unidentified.

Notes on the study in general: Abundant clonotypes (contaminants from the bulk population) could be present in FACS-sorted repertoires.

The rearrangement uses TRBV6-1 and TRBJ2-5; 9 nucleotides line up with TRBD2. The source was PBMCs, collected on the day of the first yellow fever vaccination. This clonotype was obtained from a young man who received the YFV17D yellow fever vaccine. The CDR3 region is CASSPRGAGGQETQYF. DNA for the CDR3: TGTGCCAGCAGTCCCCGGGGAGCGGGGGGTCAAGAGACCCAGTACTTC.